Listed below are T cell receptor beta chains from one sample, sequenced in a study of T cells after yellow fever vaccination. TCRdb re-called the 5' RACE reads through MiXCR, storing one row per CDR3 protein. The table records 500,000 to 650,000 distinct CDR3 sequences, roughly 13% of them present only once. The sequenced sample was PBMCs, obtained on the day of the yellow fever booster vaccination. These receptors were taken from a man aged 30-40 years who received the YFV17D yellow fever vaccine. Each CDR3 is given with its conserved first and last residue.

>TRBJ2-1|TRBV29-1
CSIGQGAYNEQFF
>TRBJ2-1|TRBV4-2
CASSQDPGLASDEQFF
>TRBJ2-7|TRBV20-1
CSARERVGEQYF
>TRBJ2-7|TRBV18
CASSSPDTPYEQYF
>TRBJ2-7|TRBV28
CASTPPSRGPHSYEQYF
>TRBJ2-7|TRBV7-2
CASSFERAYEQYF
>TRBJ2-3|TRBV20-1
CSAQTPDYHNTDTQYF
>TRBJ1-6|TRBV27
CASGSSGTENSPLHF
>TRBJ1-6|TRBV5-4
CASTRDRQMVSPLHF
>TRBJ2-1|TRBV6-2/TRBV6-3
CASSRGTGNEQFF
>TRBJ2-3|TRBV7-7
CASSFSGSFTDTQYF
>TRBJ2-7|TRBV30
CACTRDREGSGQYF
>TRBJ2-5|TRBV10-3
CAISDRAYQETQYF
>TRBJ2-1|TRBV5-1
CASSLARTSGSNEQFF
>TRBJ2-1|TRBV20-1
CSAREGGRAYNEQFF
>TRBJ2-7|TRBV7-2
CASSLARGSGLYEQYF
>TRBJ1-4|TRBV11-2
CASSLGRGRRNEKLFF
>TRBJ2-5|TRBV20-1
CSARSGWGETQYF
>TRBJ2-7|TRBV25-1
CASSAPLSDDEQYF
>TRBJ2-5|TRBV30
CAWRLAGVETQYF
>TRBJ2-5|TRBV29-1
CSVEVPSETQYF
>TRBJ2-7|TRBV20-1
CSAQEPGAGYEQYF
>TRBJ2-1|TRBV5-6
CASSLWTAGEQFF
>TRBJ2-1|TRBV7-2
CASSTDAHNEQFF
>TRBJ2-3|TRBV20-1
CSAEVGGSTDTQYF
>TRBJ2-4|TRBV6-2/TRBV6-3
CASSYNILSKNIQYF
>TRBJ2-2|TRBV12-3/TRBV12-4
CASSPPRRTSGSTGELFF
>TRBJ2-7|TRBV2
CASSEVAGGLSYEQYF
>TRBJ1-6|TRBV25-1
CASSDSPTSNSPLHF
>TRBJ2-7|TRBV6-5
CASSSEGRGREQYF
>TRBJ1-4|TRBV29-1
CSATVGSTNEKLFF
>TRBJ1-2|TRBV29-1
CSVISVASSGYTF
>TRBJ2-7|TRBV7-9
CASIKFGLADYEQYF
>TRBJ2-7|TRBV7-9
CASSLEMPDEQYF
>TRBJ2-1|TRBV11-2
CASSLDLGLADNEQFF
>TRBJ1-1|TRBV12-5
CASGGTGGPNTEAFF
>TRBJ1-1|TRBV7-2
CASSVADLNTEAFF
>TRBJ1-4|TRBV12-3/TRBV12-4
CASSFYAAATNEKLFF
>TRBJ2-5|TRBV7-2
CASSLETPKTQYF
>TRBJ2-7|TRBV28
CASSLHGAYEQYF
>TRBJ2-7|TRBV7-2
CASRTSGSLEQYF
>TRBJ2-5|TRBV7-2
CASSLSTGRHPETQYF